This T cell receptor (beta chain) was sequenced for a study of CD8 T cells in Susac syndrome. RNA totalling roughly 0.45 to 1 ug underwent reverse transcription with random hexamers. TCRdb analysed the immunoSEQ multiplex PCR reads with MiXCR anew, one entry per CDR3 protein. The sample records tens of thousands of distinct CDR3 sequences, roughly 94% being singletons. The junction had 8 bases not matched to a gene; V was cut back by 4 bases and J by 8 bases. This CDR3 region has 14 residues. Germline lookup yields CDR1 LGHDT and CDR2 YNNKEL (reference sequence). V and J are TRBV3-1 and TRBJ1-5; TRBD1 aligns across 7 bases. The origin of this receptor is a human donor with Susac syndrome. Sequenced input: CD4+ T cells from PBMCs. As DNA, the CDR3 is TGTGCCAGCAGCCCGGACAGGACAAGGGAGCCCCAGCATTTT. Its translation is CASSPDRTREPQHF.